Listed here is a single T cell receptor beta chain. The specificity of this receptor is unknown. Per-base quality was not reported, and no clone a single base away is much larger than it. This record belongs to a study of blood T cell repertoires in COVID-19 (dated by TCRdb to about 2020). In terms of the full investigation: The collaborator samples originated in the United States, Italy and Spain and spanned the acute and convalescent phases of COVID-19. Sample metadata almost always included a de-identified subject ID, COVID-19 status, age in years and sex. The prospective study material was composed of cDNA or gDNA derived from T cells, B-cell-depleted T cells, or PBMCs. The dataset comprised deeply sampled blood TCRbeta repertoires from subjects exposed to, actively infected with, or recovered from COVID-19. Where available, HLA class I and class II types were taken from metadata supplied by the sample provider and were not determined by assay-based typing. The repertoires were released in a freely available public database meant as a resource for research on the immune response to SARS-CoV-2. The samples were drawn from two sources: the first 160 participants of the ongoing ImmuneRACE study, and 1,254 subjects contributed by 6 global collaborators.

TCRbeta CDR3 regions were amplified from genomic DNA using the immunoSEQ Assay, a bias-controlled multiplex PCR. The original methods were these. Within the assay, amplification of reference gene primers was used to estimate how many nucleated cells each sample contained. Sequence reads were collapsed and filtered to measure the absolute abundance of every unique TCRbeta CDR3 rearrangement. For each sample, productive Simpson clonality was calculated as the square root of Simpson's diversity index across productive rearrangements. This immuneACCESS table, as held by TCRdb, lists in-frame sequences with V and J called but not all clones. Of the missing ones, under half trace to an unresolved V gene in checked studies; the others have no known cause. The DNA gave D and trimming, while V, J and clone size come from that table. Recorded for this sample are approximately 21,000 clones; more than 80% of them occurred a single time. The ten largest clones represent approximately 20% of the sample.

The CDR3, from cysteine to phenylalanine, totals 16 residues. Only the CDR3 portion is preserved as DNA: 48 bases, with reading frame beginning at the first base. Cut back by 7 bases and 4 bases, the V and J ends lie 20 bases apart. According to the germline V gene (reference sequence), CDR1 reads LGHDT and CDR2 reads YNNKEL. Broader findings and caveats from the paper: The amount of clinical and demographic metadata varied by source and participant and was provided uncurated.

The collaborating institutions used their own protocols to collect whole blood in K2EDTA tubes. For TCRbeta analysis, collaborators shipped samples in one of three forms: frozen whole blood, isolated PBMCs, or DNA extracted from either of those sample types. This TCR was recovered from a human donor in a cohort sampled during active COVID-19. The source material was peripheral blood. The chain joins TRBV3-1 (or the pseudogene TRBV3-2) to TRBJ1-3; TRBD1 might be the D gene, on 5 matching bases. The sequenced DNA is TGTGCCAGCACACCTACAGGTGCCCCGGGCGGAAACACCATATATTTT. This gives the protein CASTPTGAPGGNTIYF.